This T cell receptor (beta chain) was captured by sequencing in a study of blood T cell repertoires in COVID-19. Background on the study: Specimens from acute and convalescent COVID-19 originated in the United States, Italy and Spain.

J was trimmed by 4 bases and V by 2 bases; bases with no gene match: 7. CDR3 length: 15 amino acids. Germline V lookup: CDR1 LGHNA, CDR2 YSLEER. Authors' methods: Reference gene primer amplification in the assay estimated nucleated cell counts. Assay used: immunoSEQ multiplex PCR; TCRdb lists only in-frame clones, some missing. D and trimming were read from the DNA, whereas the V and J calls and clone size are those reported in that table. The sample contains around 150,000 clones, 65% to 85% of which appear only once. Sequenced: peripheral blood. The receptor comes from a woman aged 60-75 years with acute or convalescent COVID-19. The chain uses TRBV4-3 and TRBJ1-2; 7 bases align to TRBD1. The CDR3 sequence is CASSQSEGAGYGYTF. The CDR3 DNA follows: TGCGCCAGCAGCCAATCGGAGGGGGCCGGCTATGGCTACACCTTC.